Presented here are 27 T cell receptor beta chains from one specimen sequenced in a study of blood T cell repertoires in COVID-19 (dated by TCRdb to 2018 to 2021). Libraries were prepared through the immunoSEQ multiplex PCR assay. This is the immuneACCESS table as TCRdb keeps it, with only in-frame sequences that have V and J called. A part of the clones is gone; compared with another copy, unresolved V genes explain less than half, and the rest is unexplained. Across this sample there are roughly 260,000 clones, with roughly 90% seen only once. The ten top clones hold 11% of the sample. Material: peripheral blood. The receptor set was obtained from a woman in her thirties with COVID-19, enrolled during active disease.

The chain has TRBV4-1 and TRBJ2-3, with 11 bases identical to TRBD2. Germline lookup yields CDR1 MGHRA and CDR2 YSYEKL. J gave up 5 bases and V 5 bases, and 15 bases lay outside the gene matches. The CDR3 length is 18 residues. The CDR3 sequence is CASSKFPIAGGPGDTQYF. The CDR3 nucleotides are TGCGCCAGCAGCAAGTTCCCCATAGCGGGAGGGCCGGGAGATACGCAGTATTTT.

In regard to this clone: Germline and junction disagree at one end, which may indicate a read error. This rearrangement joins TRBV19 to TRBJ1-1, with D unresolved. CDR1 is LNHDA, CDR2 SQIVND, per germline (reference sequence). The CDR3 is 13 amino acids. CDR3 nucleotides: TGTGCCAGTAGTATAGGAGGGAACAGTGAAGCTTTCTTT. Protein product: CASSIGGNSEAFF.

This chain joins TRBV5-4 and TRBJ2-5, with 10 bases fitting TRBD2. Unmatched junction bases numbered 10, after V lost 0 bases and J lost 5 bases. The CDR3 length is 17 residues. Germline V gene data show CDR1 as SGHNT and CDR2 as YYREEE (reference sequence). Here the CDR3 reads CASSLAGSGRMWETQYF. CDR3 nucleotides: TGTGCCAGCAGCTTGGCGGGTAGCGGGAGGATGTGGGAGACCCAGTACTTC.

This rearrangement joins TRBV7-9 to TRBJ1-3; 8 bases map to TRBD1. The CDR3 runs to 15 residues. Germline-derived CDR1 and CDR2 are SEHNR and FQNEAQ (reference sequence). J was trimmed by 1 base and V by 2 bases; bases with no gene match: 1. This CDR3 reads CASSLQGASGNTIYF. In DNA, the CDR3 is TGTGCCAGCAGCTTACAGGGGGCTTCTGGAAACACCATATATTTT.

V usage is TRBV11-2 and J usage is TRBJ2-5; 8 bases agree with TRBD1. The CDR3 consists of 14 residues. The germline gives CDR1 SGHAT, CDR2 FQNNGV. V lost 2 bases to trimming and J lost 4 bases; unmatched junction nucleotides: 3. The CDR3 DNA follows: TGTGCCAGCAGCTTAACCAGGGGGCGAGAGACCCAGTACTTC. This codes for CASSLTRGRETQYF.

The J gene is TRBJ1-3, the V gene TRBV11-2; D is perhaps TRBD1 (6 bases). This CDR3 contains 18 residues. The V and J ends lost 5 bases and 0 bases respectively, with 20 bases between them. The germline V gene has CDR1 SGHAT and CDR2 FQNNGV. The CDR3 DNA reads TGTGCCAGCAGCCGTTGGTCGACAGGTCGTTTCTCTGGAAACACCATATATTTT. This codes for CASSRWSTGRFSGNTIYF. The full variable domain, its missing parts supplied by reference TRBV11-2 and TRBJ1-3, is EAGVAQSPRYKIIEKRQSVAFWCNPISGHATLYWYQQILGQGPKLLIQFQNNGVVDDSQLPKDRFSAERLKGVDSTLKIQPAKLEDSAVYLCASSRWSTGRFSGNTIYFGEGSWLTVV.

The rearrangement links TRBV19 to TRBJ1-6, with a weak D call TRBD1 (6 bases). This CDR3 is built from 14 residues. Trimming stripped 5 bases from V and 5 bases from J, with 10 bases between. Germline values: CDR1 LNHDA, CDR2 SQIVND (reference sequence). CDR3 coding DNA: TGTGCCAGTAGTCGCCAGGGGAATAATTCACCCCTCCACTTT. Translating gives CASSRQGNNSPLHF.

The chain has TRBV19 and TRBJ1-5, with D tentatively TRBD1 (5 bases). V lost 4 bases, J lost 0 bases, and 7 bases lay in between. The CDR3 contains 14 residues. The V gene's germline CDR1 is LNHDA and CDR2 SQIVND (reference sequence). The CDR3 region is CASSKTDSNQPQHF. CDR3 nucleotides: TGTGCCAGTAGTAAGACAGATAGCAATCAGCCCCAGCATTTT.

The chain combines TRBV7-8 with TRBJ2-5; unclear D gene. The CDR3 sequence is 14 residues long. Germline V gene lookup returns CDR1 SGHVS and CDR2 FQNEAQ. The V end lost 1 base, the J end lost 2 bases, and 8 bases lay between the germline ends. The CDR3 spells CASSLGRVQETQYF. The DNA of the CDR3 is TGTGCCAGCAGCTTAGGCCGGGTTCAAGAGACCCAGTACTTC.

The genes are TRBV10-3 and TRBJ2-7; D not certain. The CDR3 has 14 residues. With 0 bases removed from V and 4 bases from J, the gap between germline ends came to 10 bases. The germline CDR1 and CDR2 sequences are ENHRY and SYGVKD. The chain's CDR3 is CAISESAVSYEQYF. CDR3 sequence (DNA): TGTGCCATCAGTGAGTCGGCGGTAAGTTACGAGCAGTACTTC.

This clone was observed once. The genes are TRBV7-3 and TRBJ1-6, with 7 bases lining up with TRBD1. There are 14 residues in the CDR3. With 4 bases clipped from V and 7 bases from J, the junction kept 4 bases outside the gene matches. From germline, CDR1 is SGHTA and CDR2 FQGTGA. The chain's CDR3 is CASSWGTDNSPLHF. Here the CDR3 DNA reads TGTGCCAGCAGCTGGGGGACAGACAATTCACCCCTCCACTTT.

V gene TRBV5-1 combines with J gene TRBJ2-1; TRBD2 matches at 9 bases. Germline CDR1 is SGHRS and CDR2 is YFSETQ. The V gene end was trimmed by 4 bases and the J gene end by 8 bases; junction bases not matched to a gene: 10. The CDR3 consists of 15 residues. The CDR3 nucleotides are TGCGCCAGCAGCATCGGACTAGCGTGGGGGGATGAGCAGTTCTTC. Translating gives CASSIGLAWGDEQFF.

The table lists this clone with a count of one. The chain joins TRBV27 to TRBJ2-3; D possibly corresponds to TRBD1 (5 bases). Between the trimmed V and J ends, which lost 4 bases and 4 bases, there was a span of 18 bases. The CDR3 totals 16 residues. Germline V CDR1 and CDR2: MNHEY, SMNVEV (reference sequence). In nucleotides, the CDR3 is TGTGCCAGCAGTTCCAGACTCGTGGGGCTACCAGATACGCAGTATTTT. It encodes CASSSRLVGLPDTQYF.

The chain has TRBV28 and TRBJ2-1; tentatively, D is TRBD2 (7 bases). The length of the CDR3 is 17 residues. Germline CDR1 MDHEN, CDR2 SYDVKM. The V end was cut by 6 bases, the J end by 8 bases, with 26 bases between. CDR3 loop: CASSPRSSAPGGDEQFF. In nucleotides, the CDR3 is TGTGCCAGCAGCCCCCGGTCGAGCGCCCCGGGGGGCGATGAGCAGTTCTTC.

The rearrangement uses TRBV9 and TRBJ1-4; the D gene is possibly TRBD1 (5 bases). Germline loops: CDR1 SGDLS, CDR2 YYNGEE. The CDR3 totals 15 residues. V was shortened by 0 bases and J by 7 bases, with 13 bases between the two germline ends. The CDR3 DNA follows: TGTGCCAGCAGCGTAGCCCGGGGGGAGAGTGAAAAACTGTTTTTT. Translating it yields CASSVARGESEKLFF. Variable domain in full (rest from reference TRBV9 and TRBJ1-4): DSGVTQTPKHLITATGQRVTLRCSPRSGDLSVYWYQQSLDQGLQFLIQYYNGEERAKGNILERFSAQQFPDLHSELNLSSLELGDSALYFCASSVARGESEKLFFGSGTQLSVL.

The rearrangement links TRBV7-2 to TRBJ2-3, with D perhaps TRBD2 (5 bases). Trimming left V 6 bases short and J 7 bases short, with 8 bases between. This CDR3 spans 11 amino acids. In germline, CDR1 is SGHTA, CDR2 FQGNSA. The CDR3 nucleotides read TGTGCCAGCAGTGGACTCCATACGCAGTATTTT. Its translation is CASSGLHTQYF.

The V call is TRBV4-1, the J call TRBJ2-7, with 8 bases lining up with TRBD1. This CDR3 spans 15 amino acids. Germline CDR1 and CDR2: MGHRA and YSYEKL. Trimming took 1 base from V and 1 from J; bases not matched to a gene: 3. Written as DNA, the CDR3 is TGCGCCAGCAGCCAAGTTGGACAGGGTTCCTACGAGCAGTACTTC. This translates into CASSQVGQGSYEQYF.

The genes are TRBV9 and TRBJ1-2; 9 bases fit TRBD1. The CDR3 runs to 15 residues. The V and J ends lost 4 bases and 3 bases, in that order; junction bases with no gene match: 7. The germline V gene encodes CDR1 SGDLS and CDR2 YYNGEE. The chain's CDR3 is CASSPGTGSDYGYTF. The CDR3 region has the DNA TGTGCCAGCAGCCCCGGGACAGGGAGTGACTATGGCTACACCTTC. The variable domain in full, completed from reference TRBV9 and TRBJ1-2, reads DSGVTQTPKHLITATGQRVTLRCSPRSGDLSVYWYQQSLDQGLQFLIQYYNGEERAKGNILERFSAQQFPDLHSELNLSSLELGDSALYFCASSPGTGSDYGYTFGSGTRLTVV.

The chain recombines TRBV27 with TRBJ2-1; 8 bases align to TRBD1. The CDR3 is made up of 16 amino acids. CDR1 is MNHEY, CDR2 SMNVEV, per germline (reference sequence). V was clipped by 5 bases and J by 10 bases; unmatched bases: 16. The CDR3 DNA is TGTGCCAGCAGTCTCCCTCGGGCAGGGGGCGCGGTGGAGCAGTTCTTC. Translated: CASSLPRAGGAVEQFF.

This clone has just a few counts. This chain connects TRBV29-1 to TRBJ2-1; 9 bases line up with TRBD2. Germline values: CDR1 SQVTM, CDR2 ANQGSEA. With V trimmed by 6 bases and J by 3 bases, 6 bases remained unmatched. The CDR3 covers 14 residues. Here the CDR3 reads CSVRGSGSYNEQFF. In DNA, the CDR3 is TGCAGCGTCCGGGGTAGCGGGAGCTACAATGAGCAGTTCTTC.

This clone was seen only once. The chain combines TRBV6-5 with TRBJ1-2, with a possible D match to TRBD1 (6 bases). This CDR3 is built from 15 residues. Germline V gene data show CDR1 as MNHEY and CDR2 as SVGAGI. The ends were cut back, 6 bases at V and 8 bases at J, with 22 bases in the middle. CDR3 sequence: CASRPSARGVSGYTF. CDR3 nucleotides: TGTGCCAGCAGGCCGTCCGCCAGGGGAGTATCGGGCTACACCTTC.

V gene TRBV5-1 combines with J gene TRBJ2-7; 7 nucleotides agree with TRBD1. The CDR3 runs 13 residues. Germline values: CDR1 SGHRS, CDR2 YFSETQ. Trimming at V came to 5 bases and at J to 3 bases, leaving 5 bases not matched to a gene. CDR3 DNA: TGCGCCAGCAGTTCCGGGACAGACTACGAGCAGTACTTC. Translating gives CASSSGTDYEQYF.

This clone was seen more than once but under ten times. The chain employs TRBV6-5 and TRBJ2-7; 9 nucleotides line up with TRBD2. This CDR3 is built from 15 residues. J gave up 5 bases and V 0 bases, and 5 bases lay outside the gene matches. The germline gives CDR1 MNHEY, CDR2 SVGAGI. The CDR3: CASSYSLAGAHEQYF. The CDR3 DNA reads TGTGCCAGCAGTTACTCGTTAGCGGGAGCCCACGAGCAGTACTTC.

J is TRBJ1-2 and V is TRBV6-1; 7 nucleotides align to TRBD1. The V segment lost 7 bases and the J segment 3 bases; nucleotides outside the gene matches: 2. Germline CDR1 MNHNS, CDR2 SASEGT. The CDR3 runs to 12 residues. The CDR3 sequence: CASNRGDYGYTF. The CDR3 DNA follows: TGTGCCAGCAACAGGGGCGACTATGGCTACACCTTC.

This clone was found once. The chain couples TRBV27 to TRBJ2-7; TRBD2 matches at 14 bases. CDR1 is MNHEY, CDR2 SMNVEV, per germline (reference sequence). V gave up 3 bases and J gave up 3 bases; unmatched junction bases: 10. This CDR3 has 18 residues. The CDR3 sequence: CASSLLGLAGGPNYEQYF. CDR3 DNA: TGTGCCAGCAGTTTGCTCGGACTAGCGGGAGGACCCAACTACGAGCAGTACTTC.

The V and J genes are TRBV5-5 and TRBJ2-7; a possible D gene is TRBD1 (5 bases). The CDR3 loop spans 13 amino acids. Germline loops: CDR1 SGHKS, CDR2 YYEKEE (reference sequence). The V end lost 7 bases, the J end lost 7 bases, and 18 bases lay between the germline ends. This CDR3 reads CASLGLGVREQYF. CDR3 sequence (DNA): TGTGCCAGCCTTGGCCTAGGGGTCAGAGAGCAGTACTTC.

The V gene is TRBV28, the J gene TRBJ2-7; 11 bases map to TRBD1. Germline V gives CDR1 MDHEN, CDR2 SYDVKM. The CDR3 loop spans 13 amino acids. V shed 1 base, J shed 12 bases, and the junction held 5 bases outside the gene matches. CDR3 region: CASSLSGTGGLYF. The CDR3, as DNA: TGTGCCAGCAGTTTATCCGGGACAGGGGGGCTGTACTTC.